This T cell receptor beta chain is drawn from a study of long-term antiretroviral therapy in people with HIV. On the study more broadly: The earliest specimens came about a decade ahead of the 2015 immediate-ART recommendation.

This clone has just a few counts. Sequencing relied on immunoSEQ assay v3.0, run at survey level. Data came from immunoSEQ multiplex PCR; TCRdb stores just in-frame clones and leaves some out. The table shows tens of thousands of clones, with 90% occurring only once. This CDR3 is built from 15 residues. Trimming took off 0 bases at V and 1 base at J, with 8 bases between the two ends. The germline V gene encodes CDR1 SEHNR and CDR2 FQNEAQ (reference sequence). The sample consisted of unsorted PBMCs, taken 5.2 years after starting antiretroviral therapy. The rearrangement links TRBV7-9 to TRBJ2-3, with D unclear. The clonotype was recovered from a woman aged 40 to 50 with HIV. The CDR3 sequence is CASSLAVMGTDTQYF. CDR3 DNA: TGTGCCAGCAGCTTAGCGGTAATGGGCACAGATACGCAGTATTTT.